The rows below give T cell receptor beta chains drawn from one sample of a study of HIV-infected children after antiretroviral therapy interruption. TCRdb processed the 3' RACE reads anew with MiXCR; each CDR3 protein has one entry. This table has some 51,000 distinct CDR3 sequences, approximately 4.3% appearing once. Sequencing used CD45RA+ CD4+ T cells from PBMCs, pooled from several time points, obtained from a donor given antiretroviral therapy, either interrupted or continuous. The receptors here all came from a pool of human donors with HIV. The CDR3 runs from the conserved cysteine through the conserved F or W. D genes are given only for firm matches. Expanded clones are given a class, and other clones once, few, many or no size at all.

d_call	clone_size	v_call	j_call	cdr3_aa	cdr3_nt
-	-	TRBV29-1	TRBJ1-1	CSVNGGFGEAFF	TGCAGCGTTAACGGGGGGTTTGGGGAAGCTTTCTTT
-	many	TRBV10-3	TRBJ2-4	CAISELDPQAKNIQYF	TGTGCCATCAGTGAACTGGACCCACAAGCCAAAAACATTCAGTACTTC
TRBD2	many	TRBV20-1	TRBJ2-3	CSARPAGGADTQYF	TGCAGTGCTAGACCCGCCGGGGGGGCCGATACGCAGTATTTT
-	many	TRBV12-3/TRBV12-4	TRBJ1-1	CASSLGLRKNTEAFF	TGTGCCAGCAGTTTAGGCCTAAGAAAGAACACTGAAGCTTTCTTT
-	-	TRBV12-3/TRBV12-4	TRBJ2-3	CASGLATDTQYF	TGTGCCAGCGGGCTAGCGACGGATACGCAGTATTTT
-	many	TRBV12-3/TRBV12-4	TRBJ1-5	CASSPDYSNQPQHF	TGTGCCAGCAGTCCCGATTATAGCAATCAGCCCCAGCATTTT
TRBD1	few	TRBV4-1	TRBJ2-1	CASSQLSGTGGFNEQFF	TGCGCCAGCAGCCAACTCTCCGGGACAGGGGGCTTCAATGAGCAGTTCTTC
-	few	TRBV30	TRBJ1-2	CAWSGSGKAYGYTF	TGTGCCTGGAGCGGGTCGGGGAAGGCCTATGGCTACACCTTC
-	few	TRBV2	TRBJ1-5	CASGGGAGPQHF	TGTGCCAGCGGTGGGGGGGCGGGTCCCCAGCATTTT
TRBD1	-	TRBV7-2	TRBJ2-1	CASSLVQGLENEQFF	TGTGCCAGCAGCTTAGTACAGGGGTTAGAAAATGAGCAGTTCTTC
TRBD1	many	TRBV29-1	TRBJ1-1	CSGGQVSLEGTEAFF	TGCAGCGGTGGACAGGTTTCTTTGGAGGGCACTGAAGCTTTCTTT
TRBD1	many	TRBV12-3/TRBV12-4	TRBJ2-4	CASRPSWDSPNIQYF	TGTGCCAGCAGACCCAGCTGGGACAGCCCAAACATTCAGTACTTC
-	many	TRBV28	TRBJ2-7	CASSSLGRLGYEQYF	TGTGCCAGCAGTTCCCTGGGTCGGCTGGGCTACGAGCAGTACTTC
-	many	TRBV29-1	TRBJ2-3	CSVVSDTDTQYF	TGCAGCGTTGTGTCGGACACAGATACGCAGTATTTT
TRBD2	-	TRBV20-1	TRBJ2-3	CSARDRLAGGGTDTQYF	TGCAGTGCTAGAGACAGACTAGCGGGGGGGGGGACAGATACGCAGTATTTT
-	-	TRBV6-1	TRBJ2-1	CASSAGRGYNEQFF	TGTGCCAGCAGTGCCGGGCGGGGTTACAATGAGCAGTTCTTC
TRBD1	many	TRBV20-1	TRBJ2-3	CSADDRGRTDTQYF	TGCAGTGCTGACGACAGGGGGCGTACAGATACGCAGTATTTT
TRBD2	many	TRBV4-2	TRBJ2-7	CASSQEGGLAYEQYF	TGTGCCAGCAGCCAAGAGGGAGGACTAGCCTACGAGCAGTACTTC
-	-	TRBV5-1	TRBJ2-3	CASSGAGSTDTQYF	TGCGCCAGCAGCGGGGCAGGGAGCACAGATACGCAGTATTTT
TRBD1	few	TRBV7-9	TRBJ2-7	CASSLGQGGWQYF	TGTGCCAGCAGCCTGGGACAGGGAGGTTGGCAGTACTTC
TRBD2	many	TRBV2	TRBJ2-3	CASRASGGSDTDTQYF	TGTGCCAGCAGGGCTAGCGGGGGGTCCGACACAGATACGCAGTATTTT
TRBD1	few	TRBV5-1	TRBJ2-3	CASSRLTGSTDTQYF	TGCGCCAGCAGCCGCCTGACAGGGAGCACAGATACGCAGTATTTT
-	-	TRBV18	TRBJ1-5	CASSPVGFSNQPQHF	TGTGCCAGCTCACCGGTAGGGTTCAGCAATCAGCCCCAGCATTTT
-	many	TRBV2	TRBJ2-4	CASGPGRTKYF	TGTGCCAGCGGGCCGGGACGTACAAAGTACTTC
-	many	TRBV19	TRBJ2-1	CASSIFNEQFF	TGTGCCAGTAGTATCTTCAATGAGCAGTTCTTC
-	many	TRBV7-3	TRBJ2-7	CASVRCEQYF	TGTGCCAGCGTACGTTGCGAGCAGTACTTC
TRBD1	many	TRBV24-1	TRBJ1-5	CATRGRNGTGQNQPQHF	TGTGCCACCAGAGGGAGGAATGGGACAGGGCAGAATCAGCCCCAGCATTTT
TRBD2	many	TRBV6-5	TRBJ2-4	CASSGPGGEYF	TGTGCCAGCAGCGGTCCGGGAGGAGAGTACTTC
TRBD1	many	TRBV6-1	TRBJ2-3	CASSETGGTDTQYF	TGTGCCAGCAGTGAGACAGGGGGCACAGATACGCAGTATTTT
-	many	TRBV12-3/TRBV12-4	TRBJ2-7	CASSLSGGTYEQYF	TGTGCCAGCAGTTTAAGTGGGGGTACCTACGAGCAGTACTTC
TRBD1	many	TRBV6-1	TRBJ1-4	CASSAAGGGNEKLFF	TGTGCCAGCAGTGCGGCAGGGGGTGGCAATGAAAAACTGTTTTTT
-	many	TRBV28	TRBJ1-1	CASSPLGAEAFF	TGTGCCAGCAGCCCTCTAGGAGCTGAAGCTTTCTTT
-	-	TRBV2	TRBJ2-2	CAGRGRPSTGELFF	TGTGCCGGACGCGGACGGCCATCCACCGGGGAGCTGTTTTTT
-	many	TRBV27	TRBJ2-6	CASSSVSGANVLTF	TGTGCCAGCTCCTCAGTCTCTGGGGCCAACGTCCTGACTTTC
TRBD2	many	TRBV20-1	TRBJ2-2	CSATGGGSTGELFF	TGCAGTGCTACCGGGGGGGGGTCTACCGGGGAGCTGTTTTTT
-	many	TRBV19	TRBJ1-2	CASNQQGGYGYTF	TGTGCCAGCAACCAACAGGGCGGCTATGGCTACACCTTC
-	-	TRBV20-1	TRBJ2-3	CSARDLYRTDTQYF	TGCAGTGCTAGAGATCTCTACCGCACAGATACGCAGTATTTT
-	-	TRBV6-1	TRBJ1-2	CASSEFQGTYGYTF	TGTGCCAGCAGTGAATTTCAGGGGACCTATGGCTACACCTTC
TRBD1	-	TRBV12-3/TRBV12-4	TRBJ1-1	CPSSSHRGHTEAFF	TGTCCCAGCAGTTCCCACAGGGGCCACACTGAAGCTTTCTTT
-	many	TRBV12-3/TRBV12-4	TRBJ2-7	CASSLRIPVYEQYF	TGTGCCAGCAGTTTGAGGATACCTGTATACGAGCAGTACTTC
-	many	TRBV28	TRBJ2-3	CASSLGGGNTQYF	TGTGCCAGCAGTTTGGGAGGAGGAAATACGCAGTATTTT
-	-	TRBV20-1	TRBJ1-6	CSARGAGLGSPLHF	TGCAGTGCTAGAGGTGCAGGGCTCGGTTCACCCCTCCACTTT
-	many	TRBV4-1	TRBJ2-2	CASSQVGGYGELFF	TGCGCCAGCAGCCAAGTAGGGGGGTACGGGGAGCTGTTTTTT
-	many	TRBV4-1	TRBJ2-6	CASREPSSGANVLTF	TGCGCCAGCAGGGAACCAAGCTCTGGGGCCAACGTCCTGACTTTC
-	many	TRBV5-1	TRBJ2-1	CASSSSSTSYNEQFF	TGCGCCAGCAGCTCAAGTTCGACTAGTTACAATGAGCAGTTCTTC
-	many	TRBV12-3/TRBV12-4	TRBJ2-5	CASSFGETQYF	TGTGCCAGCAGTTTCGGAGAGACCCAGTACTTC
-	many	TRBV4-1	TRBJ1-2	CASSQPTYTVGYTF	TGCGCCAGCAGCCAACCCACTTACACGGTTGGCTACACCTTC
-	many	TRBV20-1	TRBJ1-1	CSARGTGQGETEAFF	TGCAGTGCTAGAGGAACAGGGCAGGGAGAGACTGAAGCTTTCTTT
TRBD1	many	TRBV30	TRBJ2-7	CAWSGRDREYEQYF	TGTGCCTGGAGTGGCCGGGACAGGGAATACGAGCAGTACTTC
-	many	TRBV9	TRBJ2-1	CASSGPSTYNEQFF	TGTGCCAGCAGCGGACCCTCGACCTACAATGAGCAGTTCTTC
TRBD2	few	TRBV6-1	TRBJ2-3	CASSEARREGRDTQYF	TGTGCCAGCAGTGAAGCGCGGCGGGAGGGCCGAGATACGCAGTATTTT